A selection of T cell receptor beta chains follows, all from one sample in a study of cytomegalovirus exposure and HLA in healthy donors. Generated by immunoSEQ multiplex PCR, the TCRdb table keeps only in-frame clones and is missing some. The table shows some 350,000 clones, with roughly 87% occurring only once. Sequencing input: PBMCs. Every receptor here comes from a woman aged 25 to 39 in good health and CMV-seropositive. Each CDR3 is given with its conserved first and last residue. A D gene is named only where the DNA matches it firmly. Clone sizes are given selectively: once, few, many, or a class where the clone is expanded.

J	size	D	V	DNA	CDR3
TRBJ1-5	-	-	TRBV28	TGTGCCAGCAGTGCCTCAGGGAGGCCCCAGCATTTT	CASSASGRPQHF
TRBJ2-4	-	TRBD2	TRBV4-2	TGTGCCAGCAGCCAAGACGGACTAGCGGGGGGGTCCAAAAACATTCAGTACTTC	CASSQDGLAGGSKNIQYF
TRBJ1-1	-	TRBD1	TRBV4-3	TGCGCCAGCAGCCAAGCGCACAAACAGGGGACGGTCACTGAAGCTTTCTTT	CASSQAHKQGTVTEAFF
TRBJ2-2	-	TRBD2	TRBV28	TGTGCCAGCAGCCGGCGGGGGTTCGGGTCCGGGGAGCTGTTTTTT	CASSRRGFGSGELFF
TRBJ2-3	once	-	TRBV4-3	TGCGCCAGCAGCCAAGGCTCTGTAGATACGCAGTATTTT	CASSQGSVDTQYF
TRBJ1-2	-	-	TRBV28	TGTGCCAGCAGTCGCCCCTCGACGGGGGGTGTCTACACCTTC	CASSRPSTGGVYTF
TRBJ1-3	-	-	TRBV5-6	TGTGCCAGCCATACCCGGGGGACAGGAAACACCATATATTTT	CASHTRGTGNTIYF
TRBJ2-7	-	-	TRBV19	TGTGCCAGTAGGGGCTGGAGGGGGCAGGAGCAGTACTTC	CASRGWRGQEQYF
TRBJ2-1	-	TRBD2	TRBV4-3	TGCGCCAGCAGCCAGGGCGCGCTGGGGGGGAATGAGCAGTTCTTC	CASSQGALGGNEQFF
TRBJ2-7	once	-	TRBV6-1	TGTGCCAGCAGGAAAGGTCAGGGCAGGGTGGGAGAGCAGTACTTC	CASRKGQGRVGEQYF
TRBJ2-5	-	TRBD1	TRBV6-5	TGTGCCAGCAGTTCCGGAGACAGGGGGCGCGAGACCCAGTACTTC	CASSSGDRGRETQYF
TRBJ1-2	once	-	TRBV19	TGTGCCAGTAGTATGCTACAGAGGTTAGGCTACACCTTC	CASSMLQRLGYTF
TRBJ2-7	-	-	TRBV19	TGTGCCAGTAGTATTGCTGGCCCCTACGAGCAGTACTTC	CASSIAGPYEQYF
TRBJ1-3	-	-	TRBV9	TGTGCCAGCAGCGCAAGGACATCCGGAAACACCATATATTTT	CASSARTSGNTIYF
TRBJ2-1	-	-	TRBV21-1	TGTGCCAGCAGCAAAGGGACAGTAGGTAATTCCTACAATGAGCAGTTCTTC	CASSKGTVGNSYNEQFF
TRBJ2-7	-	TRBD2	TRBV7-9	TGTGCCAGCAGCTTCCCCGGGACTAGCGAGCCCTTGGGTTACGAGCAGTACTTC	CASSFPGTSEPLGYEQYF
TRBJ1-5	-	-	TRBV18	TGTGCCAGCTCACCGCCTATCGTCAGCAATCAGCCCCAGCATTTT	CASSPPIVSNQPQHF
TRBJ2-7	-	-	TRBV7-8	TGTGCCAGCAGCTTAACCTCCTACGAGCAGTACTTC	CASSLTSYEQYF
TRBJ2-7	-	-	TRBV29-1	TGCAGCGTCTCGGGCGAGAGCTCCTACGAGCAGTACTTC	CSVSGESSYEQYF
TRBJ2-3	-	TRBD1	TRBV2	TGTGCCAGCAGTGAAGATCCGGCAGGGGGCTTGAGAGATACGCAGTATTTT	CASSEDPAGGLRDTQYF
TRBJ2-7	few	-	TRBV4-1	TGCGCCAGCAGCCAAGGGATGGGAGAAGACGAGCAGTACTTC	CASSQGMGEDEQYF
TRBJ2-2	-	-	TRBV28	TGTGCCAGCAGACCTGCTGGGGACACCGGGGAGCTGTTTTTT	CASRPAGDTGELFF
TRBJ2-7	-	-	TRBV25-1	TGTGCCAGCAGTGAATCCGGGGAGACCTACGAGCAGTACTTC	CASSESGETYEQYF
TRBJ1-1	few	-	TRBV30	TGTGCCTGGAGTGTCGGCCTGAGGGGCACTGAAGCTTTCTTT	CAWSVGLRGTEAFF
TRBJ2-1	-	-	TRBV28	TGTGCCAGCAGTTTGGTCAGGGGTTCCTACAATGAGCAGTTCTTC	CASSLVRGSYNEQFF
TRBJ2-5	-	-	TRBV19	TGTGCCAGTAGTATAGGCCTAGGACAGAAGGGAGAGACCCAGTACTTC	CASSIGLGQKGETQYF
TRBJ1-5	-	TRBD1	TRBV7-2	TGTGCCAGCAGCTCTGGGACAGCAAATCAGCCCCAGCATTTT	CASSSGTANQPQHF
TRBJ2-3	-	-	TRBV1	TGCACCAGCAGCTCGTCCGGGAGCGGCACAGATACGCAGTATTTT	CTSSSSGSGTDTQYF
TRBJ2-7	-	TRBD2	TRBV27	TGTGCCAGCAGTACCACTAGCGGGAGTGTCTACGAGCAGTACTTC	CASSTTSGSVYEQYF
TRBJ2-7	-	TRBD2	TRBV2	TGTGCCAGCCAATTCGGACTAGCGGGAAAGGGTGAAAGCTCCTACGAGCAGTACTTC	CASQFGLAGKGESSYEQYF
TRBJ2-7	once	-	TRBV10-3	TGTGCCATCAGTGAGTCGGGAGCTGACACCTACGAGCAGTACTTC	CAISESGADTYEQYF
TRBJ1-4	-	-	TRBV6-1	TGTGCCAGCAGTGCCGGGCGGACTAATGAAAAACTGTTTTTT	CASSAGRTNEKLFF
TRBJ2-5	-	TRBD2	TRBV9	TGTGCCAGCAGCGCCCCTCTAGCGGGGGGGCGGGAGACCCAGTACTTC	CASSAPLAGGRETQYF
TRBJ1-6	few	-	TRBV7-9	TGTGCCAGCAGCCCGCTCGACGATTCACCCCTCCACTTT	CASSPLDDSPLHF
TRBJ1-5	-	-	TRBV6-5	TGTGCCAGCGGAGGGCAGGCGATCAATCAGCCCCAGCATTTT	CASGGQAINQPQHF
TRBJ2-7	-	-	TRBV11-2	TGTGCCAGCAGCTTAGGGTCCTACGAGCAGTACTTC	CASSLGSYEQYF
TRBJ2-1	-	-	TRBV29-1	TGCAGCGTGACCCTCTACAATGAGCAGTTCTTC	CSVTLYNEQFF
TRBJ1-2	-	-	TRBV6-5	TGTGCCAGCAGCCTAACTGGGGATTTCTATGGCTACACCTTC	CASSLTGDFYGYTF
TRBJ2-3	-	-	TRBV9	TGTGCCAGCAGCCTCATCTCCTCTCCGGTGGATACGCAGTATTTT	CASSLISSPVDTQYF
TRBJ2-7	once	TRBD1	TRBV4-1	TGCGCCAGCAGCCAAGATGGGGGACAGGGGGCAGGGTACGAGCAGTACTTC	CASSQDGGQGAGYEQYF
TRBJ1-5	-	TRBD1	TRBV7-8	TGTGCCAGCAGCTTAGGCCGGGACAGGGTTCTGGGCAATCAGCCCCAGCATTTT	CASSLGRDRVLGNQPQHF
TRBJ2-7	-	TRBD2	TRBV27	TGTGCCAGCAGTTTTATTACTAGCGGGAACTACGAGCAGTACTTC	CASSFITSGNYEQYF
TRBJ2-5	-	-	TRBV5-1	TGCGCCAGCAGCTTGGCCGGGCCGGGCCTTATGGAGACCCAGTACTTC	CASSLAGPGLMETQYF
TRBJ1-1	-	-	TRBV7-8	TGTGCCAGCAGCTTGACGTATAACACTGAAGCTTTCTTT	CASSLTYNTEAFF
TRBJ2-1	once	-	TRBV15	TGTGCCACCAGCAGAGATCGAAACTACAATGAGCAGTTCTTC	CATSRDRNYNEQFF
TRBJ1-5	-	TRBD1	TRBV19	TGTGCCAGTAGTACAACTGACAGGGGGGGTCAGCCCCAGCATTTT	CASSTTDRGGQPQHF
TRBJ1-2	-	-	TRBV30	TGTGCCTGGAGTCCCCTCGAGGTGCGTCATGGCTACACCTTC	CAWSPLEVRHGYTF
TRBJ1-2	-	TRBD1	TRBV6-5	TGTGCCAGCAGCCTCCAGACAGGGGGTAACTATGGCTACACCTTC	CASSLQTGGNYGYTF
TRBJ2-7	-	-	TRBV10-3	TGTGCCATCAGTGATCCGGCTAGGCAACTAATCGAGCAGTACTTC	CAISDPARQLIEQYF
TRBJ1-4	-	-	TRBV28	TGTGCCAGCAGTTTCGGAGGAGGTAATGAAAAACTGTTTTTT	CASSFGGGNEKLFF
TRBJ1-6	-	-	TRBV7-9	TGTGCCAGCAGCCCAAACGGCAGGGATTCACCCCTCCACTTT	CASSPNGRDSPLHF
TRBJ2-3	-	TRBD2	TRBV5-6	TGTGCCAGCAGCTTGGCGCTAGCGGGTACCAGCACAGATACGCAGTATTTT	CASSLALAGTSTDTQYF
TRBJ2-7	-	TRBD1	TRBV27	TGTGCCAGCAGAAAACCGGGACAGGGTCTCGAGCAGTACTTC	CASRKPGQGLEQYF
TRBJ2-4	few	TRBD2	TRBV7-9	TGTGCCAGCAGCGATCCCCTAGCGGGAGGGCCCCAAAACATTCAGTACTTC	CASSDPLAGGPQNIQYF
TRBJ2-7	once	TRBD2	TRBV13	TGTGCCAGCAGCCTCGGGGACTCCTCCGGGGGGGAGCAGTACTTC	CASSLGDSSGGEQYF
TRBJ2-1	-	-	TRBV6-1	TGTGCCAGCAGTCCAGGGCCTAGCCTTTATGATGAGCAGTTCTTC	CASSPGPSLYDEQFF
TRBJ1-6	-	-	TRBV4-1	TGCGCCAGCAGCCAACCGGGACAATGGGATTCACCCCTCCACTTT	CASSQPGQWDSPLHF
TRBJ1-5	-	TRBD1	TRBV18	TGTGCCAGCTCACCACCGGGGCAGGGGGCTGGCAATCAGCCCCAGCATTTT	CASSPPGQGAGNQPQHF
TRBJ1-5	few	-	TRBV29-1	TGCAGCGCTGCGGAGGGGCGGGATCAGCCCCAGCATTTT	CSAAEGRDQPQHF
TRBJ1-5	-	-	TRBV7-6	TGTGCCAGCAGCACAGTTGGGAATCAGCCCCAGCATTTT	CASSTVGNQPQHF